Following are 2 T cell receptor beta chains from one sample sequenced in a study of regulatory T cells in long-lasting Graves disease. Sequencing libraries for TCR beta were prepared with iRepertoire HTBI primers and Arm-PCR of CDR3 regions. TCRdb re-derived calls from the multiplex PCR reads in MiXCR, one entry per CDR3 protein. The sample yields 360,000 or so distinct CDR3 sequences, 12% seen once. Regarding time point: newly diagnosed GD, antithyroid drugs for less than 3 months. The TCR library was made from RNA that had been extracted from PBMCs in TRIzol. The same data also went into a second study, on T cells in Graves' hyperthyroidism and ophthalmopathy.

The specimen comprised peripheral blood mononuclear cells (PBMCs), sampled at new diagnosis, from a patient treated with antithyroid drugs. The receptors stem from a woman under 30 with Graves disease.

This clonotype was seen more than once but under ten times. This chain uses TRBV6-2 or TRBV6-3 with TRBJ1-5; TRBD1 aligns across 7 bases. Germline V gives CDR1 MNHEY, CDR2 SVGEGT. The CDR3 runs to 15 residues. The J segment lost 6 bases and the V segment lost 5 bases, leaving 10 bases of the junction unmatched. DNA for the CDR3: TGTGCCAGCAGTAAAGAAAGGGGGCACGGTCAGCCCCAGCATTTT. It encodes CASSKERGHGQPQHF.

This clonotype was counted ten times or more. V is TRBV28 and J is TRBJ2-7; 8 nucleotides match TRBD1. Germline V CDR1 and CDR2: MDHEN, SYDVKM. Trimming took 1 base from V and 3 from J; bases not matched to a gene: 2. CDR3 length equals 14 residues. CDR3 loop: CASSLYGTGYEQYF. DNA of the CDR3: TGTGCCAGCAGTTTATACGGGACAGGCTACGAGCAGTACTTC.